These 15 T cell receptor beta chains share one sample of origin, sequenced in a study of T cell clonality in common variable immunodeficiency. Profiled with immunoSEQ multiplex PCR; TCRdb holds only in-frame clones, not every one. The sample includes around 55,000 clones, none of them occurring once. Specimen: peripheral blood mononuclear cells. These receptors were collected from a person aged 18-69 years in good health.

With regard to this clone: From the germline J gene comes the end of the CDR3, since the read stops 3 residues before it. The V gene is TRBV7-9, the J gene TRBJ2-5; the match to TRBD2 covers 9 bases. The CDR3 runs to 15 residues. V was clipped by 6 bases and J by 4 bases; unmatched bases: 9. Germline V gives CDR1 SEHNR, CDR2 FQNEAQ (reference sequence). The part of the CDR3 DNA that was read is TGTGCCAGCAGTCGGTGGCGGGAGGGCGGAGAGACC. Translated: CASSRWREGGET. The entire CDR3 sequence reads CASSRWREGGETQYF.

This clone has ten or more counts. The read stops 3 residues short of the end of the CDR3; the missing end is completed from the germline J gene. The chain combines TRBV10-3 with TRBJ1-2; 9 bases are a match to TRBD1. V lost 6 bases, J lost 6 bases, and 17 bases stayed unmatched. The CDR3 is 17 amino acids. Looked up from germline, CDR1 is ENHRY and CDR2 is SYGVKD. The CDR3: CAIREDETTRTGDGYTF. CDR3 bases read: TGTGCCATCAGAGAAGATGAAACTACCCGGACAGGGGATGGC.

This clone was recorded at least ten times. Coverage ceases 3 residues before the CDR3 finishes, and the germline J gene fills in the end. The chain joins TRBV7-2 to TRBJ2-7; 8 bases are a match to TRBD1. V shed 6 bases, J shed 2 bases, and the junction held 9 bases outside the gene matches. Looked up from germline, CDR1 is SGHTA and CDR2 is FQGNSA. This CDR3 comprises 15 residues. Incomplete CDR3 DNA: TGTGCCAGCAGTCCCGGGACAGGTGTTGCCTACGAG. This codes for CASSPGTGVAYE. The whole CDR3 reads CASSPGTGVAYEQYF.

The table lists this clone with many counts. Coverage ceases 3 residues before the CDR3 finishes, and the germline J gene fills in the end. The rearrangement links TRBV30 to TRBJ1-1; no definite D call. The CDR3 is 11 residues long. Germline CDR1 and CDR2: GTSNPN and SVGIG (reference sequence). The sequenced CDR3 bases are TGTGCCTGGAGCCCCCAGGCCCAA. Its protein product is CAWSPQAQ. The CDR3 reads in full as CAWSPQAQAFF. The variable domain in full, completed from reference TRBV30 and TRBJ1-1, reads SQTIHQWPATLVQPVGSPLSLECTVEGTSNPNLYWYRQAAGRGLQLLFYSVGIGQISSEVPQNLSASRPQDRQFILSSKKLLLSDSGFYLCAWSPQAQAFFGQGTRLTVV.

This clone was observed at least ten times. Coverage ceases 3 residues before the CDR3 finishes, and the germline J gene fills in the end. The V call is TRBV6-1, the J call TRBJ2-3; no clear D. Trimming left V 2 bases short and J 3 bases short, with 9 bases between. The length of the CDR3 is 14 residues. Germline values: CDR1 MNHNS, CDR2 SASEGT. The CDR3 is CASSESSRTDTQYF. The sequenced part of the CDR3 DNA is TGTGCCAGCAGTGAATCGTCGAGGACAGATACG.

Worth noting for this clone: The read ends 3 residues before the CDR3 terminus; that terminus is restored from the germline J gene. The genes are TRBV7-9 and TRBJ1-5, with 10 bases aligning to TRBD1. The CDR3 has 15 residues. Per germline, CDR1 SEHNR and CDR2 FQNEAQ (reference sequence). The V and J ends lost 5 bases and 3 bases, in that order; junction bases with no gene match: 4. The DNA read from the CDR3 is TGTGCCAGCAGCGACGGGACAGGGGCCAATCAGCCC. Amino acids: CASSDGTGANQP. The complete CDR3 protein is CASSDGTGANQPQHF.

This clone was observed many times. The sequence runs out 3 residues before the end of the CDR3; the remainder is reconstructed from the germline J gene. The chain uses TRBV30 and TRBJ2-3, with TRBD1 matching 7 bases. This CDR3 is built from 14 residues. Trimming cost V 3 bases and J 2 bases; bases outside gene matches: 5. CDR1 and CDR2 from the germline V gene are GTSNPN and SVGIG (reference sequence). CDR3 bases read: TGTGCCTGGAGCCGGGACAGTAACACAGATACG. The encoded protein is CAWSRDSNTDT. In full, the CDR3 is CAWSRDSNTDTQYF.

In its sample, this clone was seen many times. Read coverage stops 3 residues before the CDR3 terminus; the germline J gene supplies the remainder. This chain joins TRBV20-1 and TRBJ2-4; D possibly corresponds to TRBD1 (5 bases). This CDR3 comprises 16 residues. Germline V gives CDR1 DFQATT, CDR2 SNEGSKA (reference sequence). The CDR3 spells CSALKGRGYSNQPQYF. The CDR3 DNA, read in part, is TGCAGTGCTTTAAAGGGGCGAGGATATAGCAATCAGCCT.

This clone was seen many times. The CDR3 end lies 3 residues beyond the end of the read and is filled in from the germline J gene. This same CDR3 is encoded by further DNA sequences in the sample. The chain is built from TRBV2 and TRBJ2-7, with no clear D. The CDR3 runs to 13 residues. The germline gives CDR1 SNHLY, CDR2 FYNNEI. V gave up 3 bases and J gave up 4 bases, with 10 bases separating them. This CDR3 reads CASSDSYSYEQYF. Incomplete CDR3 DNA: TGTGCCAGCAGTGATTCCTACTCGTACGAG. Supplemented by reference TRBV2 and TRBJ2-7, the full variable domain reads EPEVTQTPSHQVTQMGQEVILRCVPISNHLYFYWYRQILGQKVEFLVSFYNNEISEKSEIFDDQFSVERPDGSNFTLKIRSTKLEDSAMYFCASSDSYSYEQYFGPGTRLTVT.

This clone has a count of ten or more. The CDR3 sequence: CASSLELSGANVLTF. The part of the CDR3 DNA that was read is TGCGCCAGCAGCTTGGAACTTTCTGGGGCCAACGTC. This chain links TRBV5-1 with TRBJ2-6; D remains ambiguous. Coverage ceases 3 residues before the CDR3 finishes, and the germline J gene fills in the end. V gave up 0 bases and J gave up 1 base, with 5 bases separating them. CDR1 and CDR2 from the germline V gene are SGHRS and YFSETQ. The CDR3 is 15 amino acids.

In regard to this clone: The read ends 3 residues before the CDR3 terminus; that terminus is restored from the germline J gene. This chain uses TRBV19 with TRBJ2-5; D not resolved. The V end was cut by 4 bases, the J end by 1 base, with 10 bases between. CDR1 LNHDA and CDR2 SQIVND come from the germline V gene (reference sequence). This CDR3 spans 14 amino acids. Incomplete CDR3 DNA: TGTGCCAGTAGTACGATCCCGGGCCAAGAGACC. Its protein product is CASSTIPGQET. The entire CDR3 is CASSTIPGQETQYF.

This clone was recorded many times. Sequencing ends 3 residues short of the CDR3 end; the germline J gene provides the rest. J is TRBJ2-1 and V is TRBV7-2; no clear D gene. V dropped 7 bases and J dropped 6 bases, with 13 bases sitting between them. The CDR3 runs to 13 residues. Per the germline V gene, CDR1 is SGHTA and CDR2 is FQGNSA. The sequenced CDR3 bases are TGTGCCAGCACCTTCGAACAGCCCAATGAG. Translating gives CASTFEQPNE. The full CDR3 reads CASTFEQPNEQFF.

As concerns this clone: The missing CDR3 end, 3 residues past where the read stops, is filled in from the germline J gene. The chain combines TRBV18 with TRBJ1-2, with D possibly being TRBD1 (6 bases). The CDR3 contains 18 residues. Germline V lookup: CDR1 KGHSH, CDR2 LQKENI. CDR3 in amino acids: CASSRTTTGGLAKNIYTF. The covered CDR3 bases are TGTGCCAGCTCACGGACTACAACGGGGGGCCTCGCCAAAAACATC.

This clone was detected ten times or more. CDR3 DNA, as far as it was read: TGTGCCAGTAGACGGGTCCGCTACACTGAA. Amino acid sequence: CASRRVRYTE. The full CDR3 protein reads CASRRVRYTEAFF. The chain has TRBV19 and TRBJ1-1; D uncertain. The read terminates 3 residues before the CDR3 end, so the remaining end is supplied by the germline J gene. V lost 6 bases to trimming and J lost 3 bases, with 11 bases between them. This CDR3 spans 13 amino acids. Germline CDR1 LNHDA, CDR2 SQIVND (reference sequence).

This clone was found many times. The read comes to an end 3 residues before the CDR3 does, leaving the germline J gene to fill in the end. This sequence joins TRBV29-1 and TRBJ1-1; D is uncertain. The V end lost 4 bases, the J end lost 5 bases, and 8 bases lay between the germline ends. Germline-derived CDR1 and CDR2 are SQVTM and ANQGSEA. The CDR3 has 11 residues. The CDR3 loop is CSVGGSTEAFF. The CDR3 DNA, read in part, is TGCAGCGTTGGTGGTAGTACTGAA.